Below, 5 T cell receptor beta chains from the same sample are listed, as sequenced in a study of shared clonotypes between healthy human individuals (dated by TCRdb to the early 2020s). The library was made by the immunoSEQ multiplex PCR assay. The source is immuneACCESS, and TCRdb retained only in-frame sequences with V and J called. Part of the clones is not carried over; for the studies checked, unresolved V genes explain less than half of this, and the remainder is unexplained. The sample records some 2.4 million clones, approximately 93% of which are singletons. The ten top clones hold approximately 0.35% of the sample. The sample taken for sequencing was naive CD4+ T cells from PBMCs. The cell subset or site label, read with the paper, signifies: CD45RA+ positively selected. Receptors originate from a man aged 18 to 29 in good health. Some clones in this sample may be carry-over from other donors' samples.

This rearrangement joins TRBV9 to TRBJ2-7; 12 bases fit TRBD2. The V and J ends lost 3 bases and 2 bases, in that order; junction bases with no gene match: 12. Germline CDR1 and CDR2: SGDLS and YYNGEE. The CDR3 sequence is 18 residues long. CDR3: CASSALAGGPLDTYEQYF. CDR3 DNA: TGTGCCAGCAGCGCCCTAGCGGGAGGGCCTCTCGATACCTACGAGCAGTACTTC.

Only one count was recorded for this clone. Other DNA sequences within the sample encode an identical CDR3. This sequence joins TRBV11-2 and TRBJ1-1; D remains ambiguous. Germline V CDR1 and CDR2: SGHAT, FQNNGV. This CDR3 spans 14 amino acids. V was pared by 1 base and J by 2 bases, with 8 bases between. CDR3 sequence (DNA): TGTGCCAGCAGCTTAGTCGGCAGTAACACTGAAGCTTTCTTT. It is translated as CASSLVGSNTEAFF.

The chain recombines TRBV9 with TRBJ1-1; a weak D match, TRBD1 (5 bases). This CDR3 region has 14 residues. V lost 5 bases and J 9 bases, leaving 20 bases between the germline ends. CDR1 and CDR2 from the germline V gene are SGDLS and YYNGEE. Here the CDR3 DNA reads TGTGCCAGCAGTATTGGGCAGGGTGGCCGTAAAGCTTTCTTT. Translation: CASSIGQGGRKAFF.

The chain employs TRBV7-8 and TRBJ1-1; 9 nucleotides agree with TRBD1. The CDR3 has 16 residues. After removal of 0 bases from V and 11 bases from J, the junction contained 13 bases not matched to a gene. Germline V gene lookup returns CDR1 SGHVS and CDR2 FQNEAQ. This CDR3 is CASSLALRLGQGYAFF. In nucleotides, the CDR3 is TGTGCCAGCAGCTTAGCTCTTCGGTTAGGACAGGGGTATGCTTTCTTT.

The chain recombines TRBV11-2 with TRBJ2-7; 13 bases map to TRBD2. V gave up 4 bases and J gave up 5 bases; unmatched junction bases: 11. CDR1 is SGHAT and CDR2 is FQNNGV in the germline V gene. CDR3 length: 17 residues. The CDR3 nucleotides are TGTGCCAGCAGCTCCGGGACTAGCGGGACGGGTCCCCACGAGCAGTACTTC. Translating it yields CASSSGTSGTGPHEQYF.